This is a list of T cell receptor beta chains from one sample in a study of shared clonotypes between healthy human individuals. The repertoire was sequenced with immunoSEQ multiplex PCR; TCRdb's copy has only in-frame clones and lacks some. The table includes approximately 720,000 clones, roughly nine tenths detected once. Sequencing was performed on naive CD8+ T cells sorted from blood. Receptors originate from a man aged 25 to 45 in good health. Each CDR3 is given with its conserved first and last residue. Each record gives: J gene, clone size, V gene, CDR3 protein. Clone size is not always given. Where it is, it says once, few, many or a class for expanded clones.

J: TRBJ1-4; size: -; V: TRBV2; CDR3: CASSGRGDRIEKLFF
J: TRBJ2-3; size: once; V: TRBV11-3; CDR3: CASSDQVGDTQYF
J: TRBJ2-7; size: -; V: TRBV27; CDR3: CASSYQTSGTYSSYEQYF
J: TRBJ1-1; size: few; V: TRBV28; CDR3: CASSPLVVTEAFF
J: TRBJ2-7; size: -; V: TRBV7-2; CDR3: CASRRGVSYEQYF
J: TRBJ2-7; size: once; V: TRBV5-5; CDR3: CASSPSTGTGVYEQYF
J: TRBJ2-5; size: -; V: TRBV14; CDR3: CASSQGTGSKETQYF
J: TRBJ2-7; size: -; V: TRBV16; CDR3: CASSQRGGSSYEQYF
J: TRBJ2-7; size: -; V: TRBV5-5; CDR3: CASSLSPRLAGGLNEQYF
J: TRBJ2-7; size: -; V: TRBV6-1; CDR3: CASPEPLAHYEQYF
J: TRBJ1-2; size: -; V: TRBV7-9; CDR3: CASSWGPNLGYTF
J: TRBJ2-3; size: -; V: TRBV4-1; CDR3: CASSPRDREGDTQYF
J: TRBJ2-5; size: -; V: TRBV7-9; CDR3: CASSFVREETQYF